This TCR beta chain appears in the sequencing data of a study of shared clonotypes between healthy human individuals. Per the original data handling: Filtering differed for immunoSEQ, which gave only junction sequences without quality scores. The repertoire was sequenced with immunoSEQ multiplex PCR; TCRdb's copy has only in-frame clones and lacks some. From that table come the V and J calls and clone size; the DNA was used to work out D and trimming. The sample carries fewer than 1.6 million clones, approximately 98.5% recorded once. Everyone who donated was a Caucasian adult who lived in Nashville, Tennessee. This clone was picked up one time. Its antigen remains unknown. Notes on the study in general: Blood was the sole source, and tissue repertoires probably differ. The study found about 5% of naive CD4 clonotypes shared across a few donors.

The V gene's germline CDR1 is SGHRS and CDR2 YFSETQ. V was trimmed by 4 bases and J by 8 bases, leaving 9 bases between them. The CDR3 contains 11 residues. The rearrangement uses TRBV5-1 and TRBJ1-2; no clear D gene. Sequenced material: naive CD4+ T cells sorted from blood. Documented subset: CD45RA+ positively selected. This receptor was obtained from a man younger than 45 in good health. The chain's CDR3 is CASSMTGGYTF. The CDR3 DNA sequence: TGCGCCAGCAGCATGACCGGGGGCTACACCTTC.